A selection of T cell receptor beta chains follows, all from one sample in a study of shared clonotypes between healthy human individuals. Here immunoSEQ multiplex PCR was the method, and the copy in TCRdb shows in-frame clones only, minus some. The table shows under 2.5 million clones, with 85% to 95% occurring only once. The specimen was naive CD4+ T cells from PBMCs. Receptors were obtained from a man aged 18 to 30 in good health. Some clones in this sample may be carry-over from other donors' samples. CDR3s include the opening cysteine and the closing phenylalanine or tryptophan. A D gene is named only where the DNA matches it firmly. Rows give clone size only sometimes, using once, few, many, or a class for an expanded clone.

CDR3aa: CASSKTSGGSYNEQFF
CDR3nt: TGTGCCAGTAGCAAGACTAGCGGGGGCTCCTACAATGAGCAGTTCTTC
v_gene: TRBV19
d_gene: TRBD2
abundance: NA
j_gene: TRBJ2-1

CDR3aa: CASSPTGQGNEQFF
CDR3nt: TGTGCCAGCAGCCCGACAGGGCAGGGCAATGAGCAGTTCTTC
v_gene: TRBV7-3
d_gene: TRBD1
abundance: NA
j_gene: TRBJ2-1

CDR3aa: CASSLAGLAGGPSFF
CDR3nt: TGCGCCAGCAGCTTGGCAGGGCTAGCGGGAGGGCCGTCGTTCTTC
v_gene: TRBV5-1
d_gene: TRBD2
abundance: once
j_gene: TRBJ2-1

CDR3aa: CASSALGDRGRNTIYF
CDR3nt: TGTGCCAGCAGCGCTCTAGGGGACAGGGGAAGAAACACCATATATTTT
v_gene: TRBV5-6
d_gene: TRBD1
abundance: NA
j_gene: TRBJ1-3

CDR3aa: CASSLDGSAGFEQFF
CDR3nt: TGTGCCAGCAGCTTAGACGGGTCCGCGGGATTTGAGCAGTTCTTC
v_gene: TRBV7-2
d_gene: NA
abundance: NA
j_gene: TRBJ2-1

CDR3aa: CASRSRVLGGPGANVLTF
CDR3nt: TGTGCCAGCAGGAGTCGGGTGCTCGGGGGACCTGGGGCCAACGTCCTGACTTTC
v_gene: TRBV25-1
d_gene: NA
abundance: NA
j_gene: TRBJ2-6

CDR3aa: CASRSGREVNEQYF
CDR3nt: TGTGCCAGCAGAAGCGGGAGGGAAGTGAACGAGCAGTACTTC
v_gene: TRBV28
d_gene: TRBD2
abundance: NA
j_gene: TRBJ2-7

CDR3aa: CATSSYLRGPGSYEQYF
CDR3nt: TGTGCCACCAGCAGTTACTTGCGGGGGCCGGGTTCCTACGAGCAGTACTTC
v_gene: TRBV15
d_gene: NA
abundance: NA
j_gene: TRBJ2-7

CDR3aa: CASSATGLKAFF
CDR3nt: TGTGCCAGCAGCGCTACAGGGCTCAAAGCTTTCTTT
v_gene: TRBV6-1
d_gene: NA
abundance: NA
j_gene: TRBJ1-1

CDR3aa: CASSERGGNQPQHF
CDR3nt: TGTGCCAGCAGTGAGAGAGGGGGCAATCAGCCCCAGCATTTT
v_gene: TRBV6-1
d_gene: NA
abundance: NA
j_gene: TRBJ1-5

CDR3aa: CAISESQNTGELFF
CDR3nt: TGTGCCATCAGTGAGTCCCAGAACACCGGGGAGCTGTTTTTT
v_gene: TRBV10-3
d_gene: NA
abundance: NA
j_gene: TRBJ2-2

CDR3aa: CASSEEGGAGQPQHF
CDR3nt: TGTGCCAGCAGCGAAGAAGGGGGCGCGGGGCAGCCCCAGCATTTT
v_gene: TRBV9
d_gene: TRBD1
abundance: once
j_gene: TRBJ1-5

CDR3aa: CATRGGGWETQYF
CDR3nt: TGTGCCACGCGAGGGGGAGGGTGGGAGACCCAGTACTTC
v_gene: TRBV6-6
d_gene: NA
abundance: NA
j_gene: TRBJ2-5

CDR3aa: CASSQVVSGRAKNTGELFF
CDR3nt: TGCGCCAGCAGCCAAGTTGTAAGCGGGAGGGCCAAGAACACCGGGGAGCTGTTTTTT
v_gene: TRBV4-1
d_gene: TRBD2
abundance: NA
j_gene: TRBJ2-2

CDR3aa: CASSYFGSGKAYEQYF
CDR3nt: TGTGCCAGCAGTTACTTTGGTAGCGGGAAGGCGTACGAGCAGTACTTC
v_gene: TRBV6-6
d_gene: TRBD2
abundance: NA
j_gene: TRBJ2-7

CDR3aa: CASKGEKTDTQYF
CDR3nt: TGTGCCAGTAAGGGGGAGAAGACAGATACGCAGTATTTT
v_gene: TRBV19
d_gene: NA
abundance: NA
j_gene: TRBJ2-3

CDR3aa: CAWTVPGRPLHF
CDR3nt: TGTGCCTGGACCGTACCTGGCCGGCCCCTCCACTTT
v_gene: TRBV30
d_gene: NA
abundance: once
j_gene: TRBJ1-6

CDR3aa: CASSLGLAGGLRVNEQFF
CDR3nt: TGTGCCAGCAGCTTAGGCCTAGCGGGAGGCCTCCGCGTCAATGAGCAGTTCTTC
v_gene: TRBV7-6
d_gene: TRBD2
abundance: NA
j_gene: TRBJ2-1

CDR3aa: CASRLDRGNGYGYTF
CDR3nt: TGTGCCAGCAGACTAGACAGGGGGAACGGCTATGGCTACACCTTC
v_gene: TRBV5-8
d_gene: TRBD1
abundance: NA
j_gene: TRBJ1-2

CDR3aa: CASSSWTNYEQYF
CDR3nt: TGTGCCAGCAGCTCATGGACCAACTACGAGCAGTACTTC
v_gene: TRBV7-8
d_gene: NA
abundance: NA
j_gene: TRBJ2-7

CDR3aa: CASSLVARSGYTF
CDR3nt: TGCGCCAGCAGCTTGGTGGCACGGAGTGGCTACACCTTC
v_gene: TRBV5-1
d_gene: NA
abundance: NA
j_gene: TRBJ1-2

CDR3aa: CASSQDLRRMRETQYF
CDR3nt: TGTGCCAGCAGCCAAGATCTTCGCCGGATGCGGGAGACCCAGTACTTC
v_gene: TRBV4-2
d_gene: NA
abundance: NA
j_gene: TRBJ2-5

CDR3aa: CASSLGGREYF
CDR3nt: TGTGCCAGCAGCTTAGGGGGCAGGGAGTACTTC
v_gene: TRBV7-9
d_gene: NA
abundance: NA
j_gene: TRBJ2-7

CDR3aa: CASSPTPPGARQYF
CDR3nt: TGTGCCAGCTCTCCTACCCCACCGGGAGCCAGGCAGTACTTC
v_gene: TRBV18
d_gene: NA
abundance: NA
j_gene: TRBJ2-7

CDR3aa: CASSLARVTDEQFF
CDR3nt: TGTGCCAGCAGCTTGGCTAGGGTTACGGATGAGCAGTTCTTC
v_gene: TRBV5-4
d_gene: NA
abundance: once
j_gene: TRBJ2-1

CDR3aa: CASSLVGTGTYEQYF
CDR3nt: TGTGCCAGCAGCTTGGTGGGGACAGGAACCTACGAGCAGTACTTC
v_gene: TRBV5-6
d_gene: TRBD1
abundance: NA
j_gene: TRBJ2-7

CDR3aa: CASSLESGLFTDTQYF
CDR3nt: TGTGCCAGCAGCTTAGAAAGCGGGCTTTTTACAGATACGCAGTATTTT
v_gene: TRBV7-2
d_gene: NA
abundance: NA
j_gene: TRBJ2-3

CDR3aa: CASSFSGISYEQYF
CDR3nt: TGTGCCAGCAGCTTTAGCGGGATATCCTACGAGCAGTACTTC
v_gene: TRBV7-9
d_gene: TRBD2
abundance: once
j_gene: TRBJ2-7

CDR3aa: CASSPGTGFEKLFF
CDR3nt: TGTGCCAGCAGCCCCGGGACAGGGTTTGAAAAACTGTTTTTT
v_gene: TRBV7-9
d_gene: TRBD1
abundance: NA
j_gene: TRBJ1-4

CDR3aa: CASSQAPQYGTQYF
CDR3nt: TGCGCCAGCAGCCAAGCCCCACAATACGGTACGCAGTATTTT
v_gene: TRBV4-1
d_gene: NA
abundance: NA
j_gene: TRBJ2-3

CDR3aa: CASSPRQVNTGELFF
CDR3nt: TGTGCCAGCTCACCCCGACAGGTGAACACCGGGGAGCTGTTTTTT
v_gene: TRBV18
d_gene: NA
abundance: NA
j_gene: TRBJ2-2